The 4 T cell receptor beta chains below all came from one sample that was sequenced in a study of T cells after yellow fever vaccination. TCRdb reprocessed the 5' RACE reads via MiXCR and lists one record per CDR3 protein. The repertoire holds fewer than 450,000 distinct CDR3 sequences, around 8.1% seen once, with approximately 16% in the top ten. This material consisted of PBMCs, taken more than 35 days after the first yellow fever vaccination. These receptor sequences come from a man younger than 35 who received the YFV17D yellow fever vaccine.

In its sample, this clonotype was seen a few times. The rearrangement joins TRBV4-2 to TRBJ2-5; D possibly matches TRBD1 or TRBD2 (5 bases each). The CDR3 is 14 amino acids. Germline lookup yields CDR1 LGHNA and CDR2 YNFKEQ. The V end lost 5 bases, the J end lost 1 base, and 11 bases lay between the germline ends. CDR3 region: CASSLGDVQETQYF. The DNA for the CDR3 is TGTGCCAGCAGCTTGGGGGATGTCCAAGAGACCCAGTACTTC.

The chain has TRBV5-4 and TRBJ1-6, with unresolved D. This CDR3 contains 15 residues. In germline, CDR1 is SGHNT, CDR2 YYREEE (reference sequence). The ends were cut back, 2 bases at V and 5 bases at J, with 11 bases in the middle. CDR3 DNA: TGTGCCAGCAGCTTCTCCCCGACTGATAATTCACCCCTCCACTTT. Amino acids: CASSFSPTDNSPLHF.

The chain couples TRBV4-1 to TRBJ1-5, with a tentative D call TRBD1 (6 bases). V gave up 0 bases and J gave up 6 bases, with 12 bases separating them. This CDR3 has 15 residues. The V gene's germline CDR1 is MGHRA and CDR2 YSYEKL. CDR3 bases: TGCGCCAGCAGCCAAGAAGGGGGACTTGGTCAGCCCCAGCATTTT. Translated: CASSQEGGLGQPQHF.

About this clonotype itself: This sequence may be a read error, since a much larger clone differs from it by one base. This chain links TRBV5-1 with TRBJ2-1; D is unclear. Looked up from germline, CDR1 is SGHRS and CDR2 is YFSETQ. V gave up 5 bases and J gave up 8 bases, with 8 bases separating them. The CDR3 consists of 11 residues. CDR3 loop: CASRFNHEQFF. CDR3 DNA sequence: TGCGCCAGCAGGTTTAACCATGAGCAGTTCTTC. The full variable domain, with the rest looked up from reference TRBV5-1 and TRBJ2-1, is KAGVTQTPRYLIKTRGQQVTLSCSPISGHRSVSWYQQTPGQGLQFLFEYFSETQRNKGNFPGRFSGRQFSNSRSEMNVSTLELGDSALYLCASRFNHEQFFGPGTRLTVL.